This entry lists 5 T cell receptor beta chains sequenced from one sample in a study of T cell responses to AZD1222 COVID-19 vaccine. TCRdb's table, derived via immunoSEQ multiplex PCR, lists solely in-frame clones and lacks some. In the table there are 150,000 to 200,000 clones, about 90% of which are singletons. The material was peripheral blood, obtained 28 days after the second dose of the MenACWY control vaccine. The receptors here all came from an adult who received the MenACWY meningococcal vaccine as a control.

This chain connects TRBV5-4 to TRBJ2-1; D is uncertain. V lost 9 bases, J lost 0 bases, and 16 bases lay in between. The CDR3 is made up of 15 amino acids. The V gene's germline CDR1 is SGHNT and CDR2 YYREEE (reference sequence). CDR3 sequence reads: CATQLDPSSYNEQFF. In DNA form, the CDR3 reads TGTGCCACCCAGCTTGATCCCAGCTCCTACAATGAGCAGTTCTTC.

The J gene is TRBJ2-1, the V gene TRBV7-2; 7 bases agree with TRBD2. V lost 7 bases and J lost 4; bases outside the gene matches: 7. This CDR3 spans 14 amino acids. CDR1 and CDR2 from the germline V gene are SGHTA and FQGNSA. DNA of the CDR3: TGTGCCAGCATCCCCGGCGGGAGTTACAATGAGCAGTTCTTC. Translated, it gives CASIPGGSYNEQFF.

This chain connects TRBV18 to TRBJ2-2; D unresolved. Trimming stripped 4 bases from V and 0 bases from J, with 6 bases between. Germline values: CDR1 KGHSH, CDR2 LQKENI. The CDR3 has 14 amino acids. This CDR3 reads CASSRQANTGELFF. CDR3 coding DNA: TGTGCCAGCTCACGCCAGGCGAACACCGGGGAGCTGTTTTTT.

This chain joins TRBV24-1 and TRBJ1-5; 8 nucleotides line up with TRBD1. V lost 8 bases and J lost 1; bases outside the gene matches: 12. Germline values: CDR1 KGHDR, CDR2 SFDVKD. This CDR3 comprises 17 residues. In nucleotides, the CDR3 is TGTGCCACCATGGACAGGGAGGTCTCGAGGAGCAATCAGCCCCAGCATTTT. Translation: CATMDREVSRSNQPQHF.

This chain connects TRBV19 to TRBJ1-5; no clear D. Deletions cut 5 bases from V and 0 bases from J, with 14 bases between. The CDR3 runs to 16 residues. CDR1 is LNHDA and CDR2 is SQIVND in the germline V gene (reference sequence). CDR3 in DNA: TGTGCCAGTAGTTATACCGCGACATATAGCAATCAGCCCCAGCATTTT. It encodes CASSYTATYSNQPQHF.